The 32 T cell receptor beta chains in this list originate from one sample, sequenced in a study of molecular identifiers for immune sequencing clone quantification. TCRdb ran MiXCR on the PCR reads and lists one entry per CDR3 protein. The sample lists more than 250,000 distinct CDR3 sequences, over 20% occurring once. Sequencing was done on a sample of naive CD8+ T cells from blood, with Jurkat cell RNA spiked in. Subset meaning: FACS-sorted CD8+CD4-CCR7+CD45RA+ naive T cells. The receptors originated from a human donor in good health. Some libraries in this study had Jurkat cell RNA spiked in.

A remark on this clonotype: A read error may explain this, as a much larger clone is one base away. The chain recombines TRBV7-9 with TRBJ1-1; possible D gene TRBD1, 5 bases. Germline V lookup: CDR1 SEHNR, CDR2 FQNEAQ (reference sequence). CDR3 size: 16 residues. Trimming pared 6 bases from V and 0 bases from J, leaving 17 bases between. The CDR3 region is CASRSDSGRVNTEAFF. The CDR3 DNA reads TGTGCCAGCAGATCTGACAGTGGAAGAGTGAACACTGAAGCTTTCTTT.

In its sample, this clonotype was seen many times. The J gene is TRBJ2-7, the V gene TRBV21-1; TRBD1, the table's D call, lacks a check against the DNA. TRBV21-1 is shown as a pseudogene. The CDR3 spans 16 residues. The CDR3, as DNA: TGTGCCAGCAGCAAAGAGGAGACAGAGAGCTCCTACGAGCAGTACTTC. Translated: CASSKEETESSYEQYF.

In its sample, this clonotype was seen many times. The V and J genes are TRBV4-3 and TRBJ1-1; D remains unclear. Germline V CDR1 and CDR2: LGHNA, YSLEER. The CDR3 spans 14 residues. V lost 0 bases and J lost 1, with 6 bases in between. CDR3: CASSQDFSNTEAFF. CDR3 DNA sequence: TGCGCCAGCAGCCAAGATTTCTCGAACACTGAAGCTTTCTTT.

This clonotype was found many times. The chain links TRBV7-2 to TRBJ2-3, with 7 bases that match TRBD1. Germline V lookup: CDR1 SGHTA, CDR2 FQGNSA. The CDR3 loop spans 15 amino acids. Losses at the gene ends were 4 bases for V and 3 bases for J; bases not matched to a gene: 7. CDR3 coding DNA: TGTGCCAGCAGCTCTGGGACAGCAGGTACAGATACGCAGTATTTT. Protein sequence: CASSSGTAGTDTQYF.

This clonotype appeared many times. The chain combines TRBV28 with TRBJ2-2; a possible D gene is TRBD1 (5 bases). This CDR3 region has 14 residues. The germline V and J ends were trimmed by 3 bases and 5 bases, with 10 bases remaining between them. Germline-derived CDR1 and CDR2 are MDHEN and SYDVKM. CDR3 sequence: CASSLLGDTGELFF. CDR3 nucleotides: TGTGCCAGCAGTTTGCTAGGGGATACCGGGGAGCTGTTTTTT.

The sample holds many counts of this clonotype. The V call is TRBV27, the J call TRBJ1-2; TRBD1 aligns across 9 bases. The trim removed 6 bases at V and 3 bases at J, leaving 5 bases unmatched. The CDR3 has 14 amino acids. CDR1 is MNHEY and CDR2 is SMNVEV in the germline V gene (reference sequence). The CDR3 here is CASRGDRVDYGYTF. CDR3 nucleotide sequence: TGTGCCAGCAGGGGGGACAGGGTGGACTATGGCTACACCTTC.

The sample holds many counts of this clonotype. The chain carries TRBV19 and TRBJ2-5; 10 nucleotides line up with TRBD2. Per the germline V gene, CDR1 is LNHDA and CDR2 is SQIVND (reference sequence). After removal of 5 bases from V and 1 base from J, the junction contained 4 bases not matched to a gene. This CDR3 comprises 15 residues. The CDR3 spells CASSHLAGGQETQYF. The CDR3 bases are TGTGCCAGTAGTCACTTAGCGGGGGGCCAAGAGACCCAGTACTTC.

Many counts were recorded for this clonotype. The CDR3 region is CALKERGTYEQYF. CDR3 sequence (DNA): TGTGCCCTAAAGGAAAGGGGCACCTACGAGCAGTACTTC. This chain links TRBV6-1 with TRBJ2-7, with a possible D match to TRBD1 (5 bases). This CDR3 is built from 13 residues. Trimming shortened V by 11 bases and J by 2 bases, and 16 bases separated the two germline ends. Germline CDR1 reads MNHNS; CDR2 reads SASEGT.

Note on this clonotype: This may arise from a read error, as a much more abundant clone is one base away. The chain recombines TRBV7-9 with TRBJ2-5; 9 nucleotides agree with TRBD2. The CDR3 has 16 residues. Per germline, CDR1 SEHNR and CDR2 FQNEAQ (reference sequence). J gave up 1 base and V 10 bases, and 13 bases lay outside the gene matches. The chain's CDR3 is CANRALAGVTQETQYF. The CDR3 DNA sequence: TGTGCCAACAGGGCACTAGCGGGTGTCACCCAAGAGACCCAGTACTTC.

This clonotype was recorded at least ten times. This chain links TRBV29-1 with TRBJ1-1; D uncertain. Germline-derived CDR1 and CDR2 are SQVTM and ANQGSEA. CDR3 size: 12 residues. Trimming cost V 4 bases and J 2 bases, with 8 bases left between them. The CDR3 protein is CSVGTFNTEAFF. Written as DNA, the CDR3 is TGCAGCGTTGGGACCTTCAACACTGAAGCTTTCTTT.

To note about this clonotype: At one end the junction does not follow the germline gene, possibly because of a read error. The genes are TRBV3-1 and TRBJ2-2; tentatively, D is TRBD2 (6 bases). CDR1 LGHDT and CDR2 YNNKEL come from the germline V gene (reference sequence). The CDR3 extends over 11 amino acids. CDR3 in DNA: TGTGCCAGCAGCCCGTCCGGGGGGCTGTTTTTT. Translation: CASSPSGGLFF.

At least ten counts were recorded for this clonotype. V usage is TRBV30 and J usage is TRBJ2-1; TRBD2 aligns across 10 bases. This CDR3 region has 13 residues. CDR1 and CDR2 from the germline V gene are GTSNPN and SVGIG (reference sequence). V shed 3 bases, J shed 6 bases, and the junction held 2 bases outside the gene matches. The CDR3: CAWRLAGTNEQFF. The CDR3 nucleotides are TGTGCCTGGAGACTAGCGGGAACCAATGAGCAGTTCTTC.

This clonotype was observed many times. The rearrangement joins TRBV20-1 to TRBJ2-1; TRBD2 matches 12 bases. The CDR3 consists of 15 residues. The trim removed 2 bases at V and 9 bases at J, leaving 8 bases unmatched. CDR1 is DFQATT and CDR2 is SNEGSKA in the germline V gene (reference sequence). The CDR3 DNA reads TGCAGTGCTAGATTTCGACTAGCGGGAGCGGGTGAGCAGTTCTTC. This encodes CSARFRLAGAGEQFF.

On this clonotype itself: This may arise from a read error, as a much more abundant clone is one base away. CDR3 DNA: TGCGCCAGCAGTGTGTCGAGACTGGCCAACGTCCTGACTTTC. This translates into CASSVSRLANVLTF. This chain links TRBV10-2 with TRBJ2-6; D gene unclear. The V and J ends lost 4 bases and 6 bases respectively, with 10 bases between them. In germline, CDR1 is WSHSY, CDR2 SAAADI. The CDR3 length is 14 residues.

At least ten counts were recorded for this clonotype. J is TRBJ2-1 and V is TRBV7-6; D possibly uses TRBD1 or TRBD2 (5 bases each). The length of the CDR3 is 16 residues. Trimming removed 5 bases from V and 4 bases from J, with 18 bases in between. Germline CDR1 SGHVS, CDR2 FNYEAQ. The CDR3: CASSPIVVGEYNEQFF. The CDR3 nucleotides are TGTGCCAGCAGCCCCATAGTGGTGGGGGAATACAATGAGCAGTTCTTC.

The table lists this clonotype with a few counts. The chain uses TRBV11-3 and TRBJ2-7; tentatively, D is TRBD1 (5 bases). The CDR3 contains 15 residues. Germline-derived CDR1 and CDR2 are SGHNT and YENEEA. V lost 5 bases to trimming and J lost 2 bases, with 16 bases between them. CDR3 bases: TGTGCCAGCAGCCCCAAGGGGCCCAGGGCCTACGAGCAGTACTTC. Translation gives CASSPKGPRAYEQYF.

Details on this clonotype: A single base separates this from a much larger clone, so it may be a read error. J is TRBJ2-7 and V is TRBV5-1; D might be TRBD1 or TRBD2, each matching 5 bases. Germline V gives CDR1 SGHRS, CDR2 YFSETQ. CDR3 length: 13 residues. Trimming took 4 bases from V and 5 from J, leaving 13 bases between them. CDR3 residues: CASSPGAPNEQYF. Written as DNA, the CDR3 is TGCGCCAGCAGCCCCGGGGCACCAAACGAGCAGTACTTC.

This clonotype was detected only a few times. The rearrangement links TRBV9 to TRBJ2-3; D is undetermined. CDR3 length: 17 amino acids. Germline V lookup: CDR1 SGDLS, CDR2 YYNGEE. The ends were cut back, 3 bases at V and 1 base at J, with 18 bases in the middle. The CDR3 DNA reads TGTGCCAGCAGCGCCGGCTCGCCAGTGTGGGGCACAGATACGCAGTATTTT. This sequence encodes CASSAGSPVWGTDTQYF.

This clonotype was counted many times. The CDR3 DNA sequence: TGTGCCAGCAGCTTTAGCGGGGGGGCCGAAGATACGCAGTATTTT. This sequence encodes CASSFSGGAEDTQYF. V and J are TRBV12-3 or TRBV12-4 and TRBJ2-3, with TRBD2 matching over 11 bases. Germline trimming cut 6 bases from V and 5 bases from J; bases unmatched to any gene: 7. The length of the CDR3 is 15 residues.

This clonotype was observed many times. The chain couples TRBV21-1 to TRBJ2-5; TRBD1 reflects the table's D call only, with no check against the DNA. TRBV21-1 is an annotated pseudogene. The CDR3 is 14 residues long. The CDR3 coding sequence is TGTGCCAGCAGCTCCCGGGACAGGGGCCAGACCCAGTACTTC. This sequence encodes CASSSRDRGQTQYF.

This clonotype was counted many times. The V gene is TRBV7-8, the J gene TRBJ1-1; a possible D gene is TRBD1 (5 bases). The germline CDR1 and CDR2 sequences are SGHVS and FQNEAQ. The V end lost 4 bases, the J end lost 8 bases, and 17 bases lay between the germline ends. The CDR3 covers 14 residues. Here the CDR3 reads CASSSHIGTQEAFF. In nucleotides, the CDR3 is TGTGCCAGCAGCTCCCACATCGGGACCCAGGAAGCTTTCTTT.

At least ten counts were recorded for this clonotype. CDR3: CASSSSTWKWDEQYF. CDR3 nucleotide sequence: TGTGCCAGCAGTTCCTCGACATGGAAATGGGACGAGCAGTACTTC. The gene calls are TRBV28 and TRBJ2-7; D remains ambiguous. The CDR3 consists of 15 residues. The germline V and J ends were trimmed by 4 bases and 5 bases, with 18 bases remaining between them. Germline CDR1 reads MDHEN; CDR2 reads SYDVKM.

Comments on this clonotype: Just one base apart from a much larger clone, this may be a read error. The chain uses TRBV24-1 and TRBJ2-1; D may be TRBD2 (6 bases). The germline V gene has CDR1 KGHDR and CDR2 SFDVKD. The CDR3 extends over 16 amino acids. Trimming stripped 9 bases from V and 6 bases from J, with 23 bases between. The CDR3 loop reads CATGGPTGGVSNEQFF. CDR3 bases: TGTGCCACCGGTGGGCCGACCGGCGGGGTGAGCAATGAGCAGTTCTTC.

This clonotype was recorded at least ten times. The rearrangement links TRBV7-9 to TRBJ1-1, with D possibly matching TRBD1 (5 bases). Germline V lookup: CDR1 SEHNR, CDR2 FQNEAQ (reference sequence). The CDR3 is 17 residues long. Trimming removed 5 bases at V and 1 base at J, with 20 bases between. DNA for the CDR3: TGTGCCAGCAGCGCCGGGACTTTCGAGTCCCGGAACACTGAAGCTTTCTTT. Protein: CASSAGTFESRNTEAFF.

This clonotype was observed many times. The chain carries TRBV20-1 and TRBJ2-7; a weak D match, TRBD2 (5 bases). CDR1 and CDR2 from the germline V gene are DFQATT and SNEGSKA (reference sequence). Trimming left V 2 bases short and J 4 bases short, with 12 bases between. The CDR3 consists of 13 residues. The CDR3 coding sequence is TGCAGTGCTAGACCGAAGACTATTTACGAGCAGTACTTC. It codes for CSARPKTIYEQYF.

The table lists this clonotype with many counts. V gene TRBV12-3 or TRBV12-4 combines with J gene TRBJ2-7, with 8 positions matching TRBD1. The V gene end was trimmed by 6 bases and the J gene end by 0 bases; junction bases not matched to a gene: 4. The CDR3 contains 14 residues. CDR3 bases: TGTGCCAGCAGATCGGGACAGGACTCCTACGAGCAGTACTTC. Its translation: CASRSGQDSYEQYF.

The V gene is TRBV4-3, the J gene TRBJ2-3; 14 bases are a match to TRBD2. The V gene end was trimmed by 0 bases and the J gene end by 5 bases; junction bases not matched to a gene: 10. This CDR3 is built from 19 residues. Germline loops: CDR1 LGHNA, CDR2 YSLEER. The CDR3 bases are TGCGCCAGCAGCCAAGAAACTCCGGGACTAGCGGGGGCGGGAGATACGCAGTATTTT. Its protein product is CASSQETPGLAGAGDTQYF.

This clonotype was found many times. V gene TRBV25-1 combines with J gene TRBJ2-1; D gene ambiguous. CDR1 is MGHDK, CDR2 SYGVNS, per germline. The CDR3 is 12 residues long. Trimming removed 8 bases at V and 2 bases at J, with 7 bases between. The CDR3 spells CASLGAYNEQFF. The CDR3 DNA is TGTGCCAGCCTAGGCGCCTACAATGAGCAGTTCTTC.

This clonotype was seen ten or more times. The genes are TRBV7-9 and TRBJ2-7; 8 nucleotides line up with TRBD1. CDR1 SEHNR and CDR2 FQNEAQ come from the germline V gene (reference sequence). This CDR3 is built from 15 residues. Losses at the gene ends were 1 base for V and 5 bases for J; bases not matched to a gene: 7. CDR3 sequence: CASSLVLGQVDEQYF. CDR3 nucleotides: TGTGCCAGCAGCTTAGTCCTGGGACAGGTCGACGAGCAGTACTTC.

The sample holds many counts of this clonotype. The chain uses TRBV28 and TRBJ2-7; the D call may be TRBD1 or TRBD2 (6 bases each). Trimming cost V 2 bases and J 13 bases, with 15 bases left between them. The CDR3 contains 12 residues. The germline V gene encodes CDR1 MDHEN and CDR2 SYDVKM. Here the CDR3 DNA reads TGTGCCAGCAGTTTAAGGCGGGGACATTATTACTTC. Protein product: CASSLRRGHYYF.

This clonotype occurred many times. The rearrangement links TRBV7-9 to TRBJ2-2; 12 bases are shared with TRBD2. This CDR3 contains 16 residues. J gave up 5 bases and V 6 bases, and 7 bases lay outside the gene matches. Germline lookup yields CDR1 SEHNR and CDR2 FQNEAQ (reference sequence). The CDR3 DNA reads TGTGCCAGCAGACCGACTAGCGGGGGTGTTACCGGGGAGCTGTTTTTT. It encodes CASRPTSGGVTGELFF. Full variable domain (remainder filled in from reference TRBV7-9 and TRBJ2-2): DTGVSQNPRHKITKRGQNVTFRCDPISEHNRLYWYRQTLGQGPEFLTYFQNEAQLEKSRLLSDRFSAERPKGSFSTLEIQRTEQGDSAMYLCASRPTSGGVTGELFFGEGSRLTVL.

A remark on this clonotype: This may be a read error, as it is one base from a much larger clone. This chain uses TRBV2 with TRBJ2-1; D may be TRBD2 (6 bases). V gave up 10 bases and J gave up 12 bases, with 25 bases separating them. Looked up from germline, CDR1 is SNHLY and CDR2 is FYNNEI. The CDR3 has 14 residues. The CDR3 reads CAIPNPRRDGGQFF. DNA for the CDR3: TGTGCCATTCCCAACCCGCGGCGGGATGGTGGGCAGTTCTTC.